These 24 T cell receptor beta chains were sequenced from one sample in a study of low-dose radiotherapy and immunotherapy resistance in tumors. The time point denotes: before trial treatment. TRAV- and TRBV-specific primers were used for first-strand cDNA, which covered alpha and beta chains. For amplifying TCRs, the PCR ran for around 20 cycles with Phusion, which was used together with a constant-region primer and the adapter on the V primers. TCRdb called the reads again in MiXCR, with one record for every CDR3 protein. The sample has under 90,000 distinct CDR3 sequences, roughly a sixth seen once. Source: PBMCs, taken before treatment. These receptors were taken from a male donor with prostate cancer.

A remark on this clonotype: The junction differs from germline at one of its ends, possibly a read error. This sequence joins TRBV3-1 and TRBJ2-2; TRBD2 might be the D (5 bases). Per germline, CDR1 LGHDT and CDR2 YNNKEL (reference sequence). CDR3 length equals 16 residues. CDR3 in amino acids: CASSQDLRASTGKLFF. The CDR3 coding sequence is TGTGCCAGCAGCCAAGATCTACGAGCCAGCACCGGGAAGCTGTTTTTT.

This clonotype has at least ten counts. V and J are TRBV27 and TRBJ2-1; unclear D gene. Trimming removed 2 bases from V and 5 bases from J, with 10 bases in between. The germline gives CDR1 MNHEY, CDR2 SMNVEV (reference sequence). The CDR3 has 14 residues. The CDR3 DNA sequence: TGTGCCAGCAGTTTAATGGCTGAACACAATGAGCAGTTCTTC. Protein product: CASSLMAEHNEQFF.

The V gene is TRBV5-3, the J gene TRBJ1-2; tentative D call: TRBD1 (5 bases). TRBV5-3 is an ORF for which the function is uncertain. The V end lost 8 bases, the J end lost 5 bases, and 19 bases lay between the germline ends. The CDR3 loop spans 14 amino acids. CDR3 protein: CASTSGGRLYGYTF. The CDR3 coding sequence is TGTGCCAGCACCTCGGGGGGAAGATTGTATGGCTACACCTTC.

As regards this clonotype: Sequence at one end of the junction differs from germline and may be a read error. The chain has TRBV29-1 and TRBJ2-5; possibly TRBD2 for D (5 bases). This CDR3 is built from 14 residues. Germline V lookup: CDR1 SQVTM, CDR2 ANQGSEA. CDR3 sequence (DNA): TGCAGCGTTGAAGTGACGGGGAGTGGGGAGACCCATTACTTC. It translates to CSVEVTGSGETHYF.

This clonotype was detected only once. The chain recombines TRBV2 with TRBJ2-7, with D uncertain. V lost 6 bases to trimming and J lost 3 bases, with 9 bases between them. The CDR3 consists of 12 residues. Germline-derived CDR1 and CDR2 are SNHLY and FYNNEI. CDR3 bases: TGTGCCAGCAGCCCGATCAACTACGAGCAGTACTTC. This gives the protein CASSPINYEQYF.

Comment on this clonotype: The limits of the CDR3 on the DNA are not certain, so only TCRdb's listed CDR3 is given. This rearrangement joins TRBV12-3 or TRBV12-4 to TRBJ2-2; the D call in the table, TRBD1, was not verified against the DNA. The CDR3 sequence runs 17 residues, both termini included. CDR3 residues: CASSRQGAGNTGELFFF.

This clonotype was recorded many times. The chain uses TRBV2 and TRBJ2-1; tentatively, D is TRBD1 or TRBD2 (6 bases each). The V gene's germline CDR1 is SNHLY and CDR2 FYNNEI. V lost 4 bases and J 7 bases, leaving 14 bases between the germline ends. The CDR3 covers 14 residues. CDR3 sequence (DNA): TGTGCCAGCAGTGTGGGGGGCCCCGGGAATGAGCAGTTCTTC. Its protein product is CASSVGGPGNEQFF. The full variable domain, its missing parts supplied by reference TRBV2 and TRBJ2-1, is EPEVTQTPSHQVTQMGQEVILRCVPISNHLYFYWYRQILGQKVEFLVSFYNNEISEKSEIFDDQFSVERPDGSNFTLKIRSTKLEDSAMYFCASSVGGPGNEQFFGPGTRLTVL.

Many counts were recorded for this clonotype. V usage is TRBV10-3 and J usage is TRBJ1-1, with D perhaps TRBD1 (5 bases). The V and J ends lost 2 bases and 0 bases respectively, with 13 bases between them. The CDR3 contains 16 residues. Germline CDR1 reads ENHRY; CDR2 reads SYGVKD. This CDR3 reads CAISETGRSMNTEAFF. The CDR3 coding sequence is TGTGCCATCAGTGAGACGGGACGGTCCATGAACACTGAAGCTTTCTTT.

This clonotype was seen many times. J is TRBJ2-1 and V is TRBV7-9; D not certain. Trimming stripped 8 bases from V and 5 bases from J, with 10 bases between. The germline V gene has CDR1 SEHNR and CDR2 FQNEAQ (reference sequence). CDR3 length equals 12 residues. The CDR3 nucleotides are TGTGCCAGCGGCTGGGATAACAATGAGCAGTTCTTC. This sequence encodes CASGWDNNEQFF.

This clonotype was detected many times. This chain connects TRBV7-9 to TRBJ2-7; the match to TRBD2 covers 12 bases. Germline V gives CDR1 SEHNR, CDR2 FQNEAQ (reference sequence). The CDR3 spans 17 residues. Trimming took 2 bases from V and 4 from J; bases not matched to a gene: 9. The DNA of the CDR3 is TGTGCCAGCAGCTTAAGCGCCCGCGGGACTAGCGGGTACGAGCAGTACTTC. Protein product: CASSLSARGTSGYEQYF.

This clonotype was seen at least ten times. The chain combines TRBV7-9 with TRBJ2-3; 15 positions match TRBD2. V shed 4 bases, J shed 0 bases, and the junction held 14 bases outside the gene matches. Germline V gene data show CDR1 as SEHNR and CDR2 as FQNEAQ (reference sequence). The CDR3 has 21 residues. The CDR3 nucleotides read TGTGCCAGCAGCTCTACAGACCCCGGGACTAGCGGGGGGAATAGCACAGATACGCAGTATTTT. Residues: CASSSTDPGTSGGNSTDTQYF. Filled out from reference TRBV7-9 and TRBJ2-3, the complete variable domain reads DTGVSQNPRHKITKRGQNVTFRCDPISEHNRLYWYRQTLGQGPEFLTYFQNEAQLEKSRLLSDRFSAERPKGSFSTLEIQRTEQGDSAMYLCASSSTDPGTSGGNSTDTQYFGPGTRLTVL.

This clonotype occurred many times. The chain joins TRBV14 to TRBJ2-5; D may match TRBD1 or TRBD2 (5 bases each). The CDR3 extends over 15 amino acids. Germline CDR1 is SGHDN and CDR2 is FVKESK. V dropped 1 base and J dropped 5 bases, with 14 bases sitting between them. In DNA, the CDR3 is TGTGCCAGCAGCCAAGCTTGGGGACCTCAGGAGACCCAGTACTTC. The encoded protein is CASSQAWGPQETQYF.

This clonotype came up many times. The CDR3, as DNA: TGTGCCAGCAGTTTCGACAGCTTAAATCAGCCCCAGCATTTT. Its protein product is CASSFDSLNQPQHF. The chain uses TRBV12-3 or TRBV12-4 and TRBJ1-5; the D gene is possibly TRBD1 (5 bases). The CDR3 contains 14 residues. Trimming left V 3 bases short and J 4 bases short, with 10 bases between.

In its sample, this clonotype was seen many times. The chain uses TRBV19 and TRBJ2-1; D remains ambiguous. CDR3 length: 12 amino acids. Trimming removed 4 bases at V and 8 bases at J, with 9 bases between. From germline, CDR1 is LNHDA and CDR2 SQIVND (reference sequence). CDR3 coding DNA: TGTGCCAGTAGTAACTGGCCATATGAGCAGTTCTTC. It specifies CASSNWPYEQFF.

The CDR3 loop is CASSNGFLGPYEQYF. The CDR3 DNA follows: TGTGCCAGTAGTAACGGATTTTTGGGCCCCTACGAGCAGTACTTC. V gene TRBV19 combines with J gene TRBJ2-7; the D is unclear. V was pared by 4 bases and J by 2 bases, with 15 bases between. This CDR3 contains 15 residues. Germline V gene sequence: CDR1 LNHDA, CDR2 SQIVND (reference sequence).

Turning to this clonotype: A read error is likely here: a far larger clone is one base away. This chain uses TRBV12-5 with TRBJ2-4; 7 nucleotides line up with TRBD2. Trimming took 8 bases from V and 13 from J; bases not matched to a gene: 17. The CDR3 runs to 14 residues. Germline CDR1 is LGHNT and CDR2 is FRNRAP. In DNA, the CDR3 is TGTGCTAGTTGGGGGGGTGACAGCTACAATGAGCAGTACTTC. Protein product: CASWGGDSYNEQYF. The full variable domain, its missing parts supplied by reference TRBV12-5 and TRBJ2-4, is DARVTQTPRHKVTEMGQEVTMRCQPILGHNTVFWYRQTMMQGLELLAYFRNRAPLDDSGMPKDRFSAEMPDATLATLKIQPSEPRDSAVYFCASWGGDSYNEQYFGAGTRLSVL.

This clonotype was seen repeatedly, ten times or more. The rearrangement uses TRBV15 and TRBJ2-1; 8 nucleotides agree with TRBD2. V dropped 1 base and J dropped 1; count of bases not matched to a gene: 0. The germline V gene has CDR1 LNHNV and CDR2 YYDKDF (reference sequence). This CDR3 contains 15 residues. Here the CDR3 reads CATSRAGGSYNEQFF. The DNA for the CDR3 is TGTGCCACCAGCAGAGCGGGGGGGTCCTACAATGAGCAGTTCTTC. Variable domain in full (rest from reference TRBV15 and TRBJ2-1): DAMVIQNPRYQVTQFGKPVTLSCSQTLNHNVMYWYQQKSSQAPKLLFHYYDKDFNNEADTPDNFQSRRPNTSFCFLDIRSPGLGDTAMYLCATSRAGGSYNEQFFGPGTRLTVL.

This clonotype has more than one count but fewer than ten. This chain links TRBV18 with TRBJ2-2; the match to TRBD2 covers 7 bases. V lost 1 base to trimming and J lost 2 bases; unmatched junction nucleotides: 10. This CDR3 comprises 18 residues. The germline gives CDR1 KGHSH, CDR2 LQKENI. CDR3 in amino acids: CASSPLQAAGVNTGELFF. In DNA form, the CDR3 reads TGTGCCAGCTCACCACTACAGGCGGCGGGGGTAAACACCGGGGAGCTGTTTTTT.

This clonotype was detected a few times. The J gene is TRBJ2-7, the V gene TRBV12-3 or TRBV12-4; 8 nucleotides align to TRBD1. The CDR3 has 15 residues. V gave up 5 bases and J gave up 2 bases; unmatched junction bases: 8. CDR3 coding DNA: TGTGCCAGCAGTCCGTGGACAGGGAAGGCCTACGAGCAGTACTTC. Residues: CASSPWTGKAYEQYF.

This clonotype was seen ten or more times. The chain recombines TRBV7-8 with TRBJ2-1; the D gene could be TRBD1 or TRBD2 (5 bases each). From germline, CDR1 is SGHVS and CDR2 FQNEAQ. V was clipped by 2 bases and J by 7 bases, with 15 bases between them. The CDR3 spans 15 residues. This CDR3 reads CASSLSAVGANEQFF. The CDR3, as DNA: TGTGCCAGCAGCTTATCAGCGGTCGGGGCTAATGAGCAGTTCTTC.

This clonotype was found many times. The rearrangement links TRBV20-1 to TRBJ2-1; D call uncertain. The V gene's germline CDR1 is DFQATT and CDR2 SNEGSKA (reference sequence). This CDR3 has 17 amino acids. The V gene lost 6 bases and the J gene lost 3 bases, with 24 bases spanning the gap. In DNA, the CDR3 is TGCAGTGCAGAGGTAGGGCTGATAGTTTTTGGCTACAATGAGCAGTTCTTC. Translated: CSAEVGLIVFGYNEQFF.

This clonotype was observed at least ten times. The rearrangement uses TRBV10-1 and TRBJ2-2, with a tentative D call TRBD2 (6 bases). The CDR3 has 17 amino acids. Trimming removed 0 bases from V and 2 bases from J, with 13 bases in between. Germline V gene sequence: CDR1 WNHNN, CDR2 SYGVQD (reference sequence). The CDR3 spells CASSESMFGGNTGELFF. CDR3 DNA sequence: TGCGCCAGCAGTGAGTCGATGTTCGGGGGAAACACCGGGGAGCTGTTTTTT.

This clonotype was seen many times. The V and J genes are TRBV20-1 and TRBJ2-1, with 7 bases matching TRBD1. Germline-derived CDR1 and CDR2 are DFQATT and SNEGSKA (reference sequence). The CDR3 is 16 residues long. The V gene end was trimmed by 6 bases and the J gene end by 5 bases; junction bases not matched to a gene: 16. In DNA, the CDR3 is TGCAGTGCACGGGGTGCCGACAGGGTGAATCACAATGAGCAGTTCTTC. It yields the protein CSARGADRVNHNEQFF.

This clonotype was detected ten times or more. The chain combines TRBV7-3 with TRBJ2-7, with 14 bases identical to TRBD2. The V segment lost 5 bases and the J segment 5 bases; nucleotides outside the gene matches: 11. Per the germline V gene, CDR1 is SGHTA and CDR2 is FQGTGA. CDR3 length: 17 amino acids. The CDR3 loop reads CASSPGPGLAGGDEQYF. The CDR3 nucleotides are TGTGCCAGCAGCCCGGGGCCCGGACTAGCGGGGGGTGACGAGCAGTACTTC.